These 10 T cell receptor beta chains share one sample of origin, sequenced in a study of regulatory T cells in long-lasting Graves disease. With iRepertoire HTBI primers and Arm-PCR of CDR3 regions, TCR beta libraries were built. TCRdb reanalysed the multiplex PCR reads using MiXCR and keeps one entry per CDR3 protein. The sample holds roughly 410,000 distinct CDR3 sequences; approximately 15% are singletons and the top ten take about 8.2%. The time point: newly diagnosed GD, antithyroid drugs for less than 3 months. There was RNA extracted from PBMCs, and the TCR library was made from it. These same records also appear under a second study, on T cells in Graves' hyperthyroidism and ophthalmopathy.

Sequencing used peripheral blood mononuclear cells (PBMCs), obtained at new diagnosis, from a patient treated with antithyroid drugs. These receptors were taken from a woman in her forties with Graves disease.

The J gene is TRBJ1-3, the V gene TRBV4-3; no firm D call. CDR3 length: 15 amino acids. CDR1 LGHNA and CDR2 YSLEER come from the germline V gene. V was cut by 0 bases and J by 4 bases, with 10 bases left in between. The CDR3 bases are TGCGCCAGCAGCCAAGATCGAGCGTCCGGAAACACCATATATTTT. Amino acid sequence: CASSQDRASGNTIYF.

This clonotype was observed a handful of times. One junction end disagrees with the germline gene, perhaps due to a read error. The rearrangement links TRBV3-1 to TRBJ2-4, with D possibly matching TRBD2 (6 bases). Per germline, CDR1 LGHDT and CDR2 YNNKEL (reference sequence). The CDR3 runs 12 residues. In DNA form, the CDR3 reads TGTGCCAGCAGCCAGGTAGGAGCGGGCAGGATATTC. This codes for CASSQVGAGRIF.

This clonotype was seen at least ten times. The J gene is TRBJ2-2, the V gene TRBV7-2, with D unclear. V shed 4 bases and J shed 4 bases, with 13 bases lying between them. CDR1 and CDR2 from the germline V gene are SGHTA and FQGNSA. This CDR3 comprises 15 residues. CDR3 amino acids: CASSSRPTTTGELFF. As DNA, the CDR3 is TGTGCCAGCAGCTCCCGCCCAACTACCACCGGGGAGCTGTTTTTT.

This clonotype was seen many times. The rearrangement uses TRBV12-3 or TRBV12-4 and TRBJ2-7; D might be TRBD1 (6 bases). The CDR3 extends over 13 amino acids. V was clipped by 6 bases and J by 0 bases, with 9 bases between them. CDR3 sequence (DNA): TGTGCCAGCAGGGGGGACACCTCCTACGAGCAGTACTTC. Translated: CASRGDTSYEQYF.

On this clonotype: One junction end does not reproduce the germline sequence, and a read error may be involved. The chain is built from TRBV24-1 and TRBJ2-1, with TRBD1 matching over 7 bases. The CDR3 runs 15 residues. The germline CDR1 and CDR2 sequences are KGHDR and SFDVKD. The CDR3 loop is CATREQTGSYNEQFF. The CDR3 bases are TGTGCCACCCGTGAACAGACAGGGTCCTACAATGAGCAGTTCTTC.

This clonotype was recorded a few times. The chain couples TRBV7-8 to TRBJ2-5; possible D gene TRBD2, 5 bases. The CDR3 covers 13 residues. Germline CDR1 SGHVS, CDR2 FQNEAQ. The V gene lost 5 bases and the J gene lost 7 bases, with 14 bases spanning the gap. The DNA of the CDR3 is TGTGCCAGCAGCCCCCAGGAGGAGAGGACCCAGTACTTC. Protein sequence: CASSPQEERTQYF.

Only a few counts were recorded for this clonotype. The J gene is TRBJ1-6, the V gene TRBV9, with a possible D match to TRBD1 (5 bases). CDR3 length: 13 residues. Trimming removed 0 bases at V and 11 bases at J, with 9 bases between. Germline CDR1 reads SGDLS; CDR2 reads YYNGEE. As DNA, the CDR3 is TGTGCCAGCAGCGTAGGTGAGGGGCCACCCCTCCACTTT. It yields the protein CASSVGEGPPLHF.

This clonotype was found many times. The chain recombines TRBV12-3 or TRBV12-4 with TRBJ2-7; possible D gene TRBD2, 5 bases. Trimming removed 6 bases from V and 3 bases from J, with 18 bases in between. This CDR3 contains 15 residues. The CDR3 sequence is CASSPPRAEGYEQYF. The CDR3 DNA reads as TGTGCCAGCAGCCCCCCCCGGGCAGAGGGCTACGAGCAGTACTTC.

This clonotype appeared many times. The chain has TRBV9 and TRBJ1-1; D is unresolved. Germline CDR1 is SGDLS and CDR2 is YYNGEE. The ends were cut back, 0 bases at V and 5 bases at J, with 11 bases in the middle. The CDR3 totals 14 residues. CDR3 nucleotides: TGTGCCAGCAGCGTAGCTTCGGGTGAGACTGAAGCTTTCTTT. Its protein is CASSVASGETEAFF.

V usage is TRBV5-6 and J usage is TRBJ1-2; 8 bases fit TRBD1. CDR1 is SGHDT, CDR2 YYEEEE, per germline. The CDR3 totals 14 residues. V trimming: 0 bases; J trimming: 4 bases; junction bases outside the gene matches: 2. CDR3 coding DNA: TGTGCCAGCAGCTTGGACGGGACAGGCTATGGCTACACCTTC. The encoded protein is CASSLDGTGYGYTF.